Given below is one T cell receptor (beta chain) in context. This sample is drawn from a study of blood T cell repertoires in COVID-19. As for the study in general: Sources were T cells, B-cell-depleted T cells, or PBMCs; the material itself was cDNA or gDNA.

Per the original data handling: By means of reference gene primer amplification, nucleated cell counts were estimated. The method was immunoSEQ multiplex PCR; TCRdb's version includes in-frame clones alone and lacks a portion of them. Clone size and the V and J calls come from that table; the DNA yielded D and trimming. The sample contains 86,000 or so clones, around 86% of which appear only once. Trimming removed 6 bases from V and 6 bases from J, with 12 bases in between. The germline V gene encodes CDR1 WSHSY and CDR2 SAAADI. This CDR3 has 14 amino acids. Sequences were obtained from peripheral blood. This TCR came from a man aged 50 to 59 with active or convalescent COVID-19. V usage is TRBV10-2 and J usage is TRBJ1-6, with a possible D match to TRBD1 (6 bases). Here the CDR3 reads CASRATGINSPLHF. The CDR3 DNA reads TGCGCCAGCAGAGCCACAGGGATTAATTCACCCCTCCACTTT.